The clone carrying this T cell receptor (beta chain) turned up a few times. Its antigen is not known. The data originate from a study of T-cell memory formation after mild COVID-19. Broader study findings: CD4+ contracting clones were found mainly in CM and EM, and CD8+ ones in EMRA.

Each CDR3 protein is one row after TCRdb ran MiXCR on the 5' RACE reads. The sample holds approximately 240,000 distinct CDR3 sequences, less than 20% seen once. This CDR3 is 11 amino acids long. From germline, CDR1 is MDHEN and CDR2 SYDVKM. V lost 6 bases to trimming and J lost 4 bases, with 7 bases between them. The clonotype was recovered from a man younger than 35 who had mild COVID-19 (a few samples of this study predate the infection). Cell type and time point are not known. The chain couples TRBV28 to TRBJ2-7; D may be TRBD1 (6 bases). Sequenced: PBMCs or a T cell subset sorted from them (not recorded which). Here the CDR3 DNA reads TGTGCCAGCAGGGACAGATACGAGCAGTACGTC. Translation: CASRDRYEQYV.